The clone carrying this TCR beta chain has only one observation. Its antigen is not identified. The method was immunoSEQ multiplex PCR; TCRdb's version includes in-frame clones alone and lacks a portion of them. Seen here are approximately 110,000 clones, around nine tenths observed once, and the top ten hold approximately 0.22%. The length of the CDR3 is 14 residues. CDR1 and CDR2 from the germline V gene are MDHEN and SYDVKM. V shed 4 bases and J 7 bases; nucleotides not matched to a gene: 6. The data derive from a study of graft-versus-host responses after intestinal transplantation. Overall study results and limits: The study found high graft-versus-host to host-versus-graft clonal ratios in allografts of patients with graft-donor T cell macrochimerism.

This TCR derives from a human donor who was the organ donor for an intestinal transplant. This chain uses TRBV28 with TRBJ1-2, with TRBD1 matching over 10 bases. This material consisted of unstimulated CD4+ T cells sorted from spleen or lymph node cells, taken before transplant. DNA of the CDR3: TGTGCCAGCAGTTACGGGGACAGGGGAACTGGCTACACCTTC. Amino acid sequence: CASSYGDRGTGYTF.